The 28 T cell receptor beta chains given below trace back to one sample, sequenced in a study of human T cells and chemical hapten exposure. Via MiXCR, TCRdb re-called the RACE reads, giving one row per CDR3 protein. The top ten clones hold 2% to 2.5% of a sample with some 100,000 distinct CDR3 sequences, about a tenth of them seen once. Time point meaning: patch test 2, 6 weeks after DPC sensitization. Treatment defined: therapeutic diphenylcyclopropenone sensitization with weekly scalp DPC. The starting material was whole blood, obtained in connection with sensitization to the hapten diphenylcyclopropenone (DPC). The receptor source for this set is a woman between 35 and 50 years old with alopecia areata. Some clones in this sample may be carry-over from other donors' samples.

This clonotype appeared many times. The chain combines TRBV29-1 with TRBJ2-5, with TRBD2 matching over 8 bases. The V segment lost 4 bases and the J segment 4 bases; nucleotides outside the gene matches: 2. The V gene's germline CDR1 is SQVTM and CDR2 ANQGSEA. The CDR3 runs 12 residues. The CDR3 nucleotides read TGCAGCGTTGGTCTAGCGGGAGAGACCCAGTACTTC. Translated: CSVGLAGETQYF.

This clonotype was seen ten or more times. The rearrangement uses TRBV5-1 and TRBJ1-3, with 7 nucleotides matching TRBD1. The CDR3 has 14 residues. From germline, CDR1 is SGHRS and CDR2 YFSETQ. The V gene end was trimmed by 7 bases and the J gene end by 4 bases; junction bases not matched to a gene: 8. In DNA form, the CDR3 reads TGCGCCAGCCAAACCGGGACAGCAGGAAACACCATATATTTT. It specifies CASQTGTAGNTIYF. Complete variable domain (other parts from reference TRBV5-1 and TRBJ1-3): KAGVTQTPRYLIKTRGQQVTLSCSPISGHRSVSWYQQTPGQGLQFLFEYFSETQRNKGNFPGRFSGRQFSNSRSEMNVSTLELGDSALYLCASQTGTAGNTIYFGEGSWLTVV.

This chain joins TRBV6-2 or TRBV6-3 and TRBJ1-1; D is unclear. The CDR3 length is 13 residues. CDR1 and CDR2 from the germline V gene are MNHEY and SVGEGT. The ends were cut back, 5 bases at V and 0 bases at J, with 7 bases in the middle. CDR3 amino acids: CASSQFLNTEAFF. The CDR3 nucleotides read TGTGCCAGCAGTCAGTTCTTGAACACTGAAGCTTTCTTT.

Regarding this clonotype: Given a much more abundant clone one base away, this may be a read error. The V gene is TRBV21-1, the J gene TRBJ2-7; the DNA was not compared with TRBD1, the D call given in the table. TRBV21-1 is an annotated pseudogene. The CDR3 runs to 18 residues. The CDR3 coding sequence is TGTGCCAGCAGCAAAGCCGGGTTTGTAAACAGGGGGACCCACGAGAAGTACTTC. Its protein is CASSKAGFVNRGTHEKYF.

This clonotype was detected ten times or more. V and J are TRBV11-1 and TRBJ2-3; 9 nucleotides match TRBD1. This CDR3 region has 14 residues. Germline V gives CDR1 SGHAT, CDR2 FQDESV (reference sequence). The junction had 5 bases not matched to a gene; V was cut back by 6 bases and J by 4 bases. CDR3 residues: CASRMGQGSDTQYF. The CDR3 DNA follows: TGTGCCAGCAGGATGGGACAGGGCTCAGATACGCAGTATTTT.

The chain couples TRBV5-4 to TRBJ2-7; the match to TRBD1 covers 9 bases. The germline gives CDR1 SGHNT, CDR2 YYREEE (reference sequence). V shed 5 bases, J shed 9 bases, and the junction held 12 bases outside the gene matches. This CDR3 spans 14 amino acids. The CDR3, as DNA: TGTGCCAGCAGTCCCGCCGGGACAGGGAATCGGCAGTACTTC. It codes for CASSPAGTGNRQYF.

Note on this clonotype: One end of the junction does not line up with germline, which may come from a read error. The chain is built from TRBV20-1 and TRBJ2-3, with D perhaps TRBD1 (5 bases). The CDR3 has 12 residues. Germline V gene sequence: CDR1 DFQATT, CDR2 SNEGSKA (reference sequence). CDR3 in amino acids: CSGTGATDTQYF. The CDR3 DNA is TGTTCGGGCACTGGGGCCACAGATACGCAGTATTTT.

This clonotype showed up just a few times. This chain links TRBV4-2 with TRBJ2-1, with no clear D. V shed 3 bases and J shed 5 bases, with 8 bases lying between them. Germline loops: CDR1 LGHNA, CDR2 YNFKEQ. The CDR3 is made up of 13 amino acids. The CDR3 DNA reads TGTGCCAGCAGCCACGGACCCCACAATGAGCAGTTCTTC. Translation: CASSHGPHNEQFF.

This clonotype showed up just a few times. This sequence joins TRBV19 and TRBJ2-2, with TRBD1 matching 7 bases. The ends lost 7 bases at V and 3 bases at J; junction bases unmatched: 5. From germline, CDR1 is LNHDA and CDR2 SQIVND (reference sequence). The CDR3 loop spans 14 amino acids. For the CDR3, the DNA is TGTGCCAGTAAGGAACAGGGGTACACCGGGGAGCTGTTTTTT. Protein: CASKEQGYTGELFF.

A few counts support this clonotype. The chain recombines TRBV6-4 with TRBJ2-2; no clear D. The CDR3 totals 13 residues. The ends were cut back, 2 bases at V and 3 bases at J, with 4 bases in the middle. Per the germline V gene, CDR1 is MRHNA and CDR2 is SNTAGT. In DNA form, the CDR3 reads TGTGCCAGCAGTGACAGGGACACCGGGGAGCTGTTTTTT. Its protein product is CASSDRDTGELFF.

This clonotype showed up just a few times. The chain combines TRBV7-9 with TRBJ2-7; D may be TRBD1 (6 bases). V dropped 1 base and J dropped 3 bases, with 13 bases sitting between them. Germline CDR1 reads SEHNR; CDR2 reads FQNEAQ (reference sequence). The CDR3 totals 15 residues. The CDR3 coding sequence is TGTGCCAGCAGCTTAGTTACAGGGATCCACTACGAGCAGTACTTC. Encoded protein: CASSLVTGIHYEQYF.

This clonotype was seen ten or more times. V is TRBV29-1 and J is TRBJ2-1; D may match TRBD1 or TRBD2 (5 bases each). The CDR3 is 14 amino acids. CDR1 SQVTM and CDR2 ANQGSEA come from the germline V gene. The V gene lost 7 bases and the J gene lost 1 base, with 14 bases spanning the gap. CDR3 residues: CSAQGGSSYNEQFF. In DNA, the CDR3 is TGCAGCGCCCAGGGCGGGTCTTCCTACAATGAGCAGTTCTTC.

The sample holds a few counts of this clonotype. The chain combines TRBV28 with TRBJ2-7; unclear D gene. With 6 bases removed from V and 6 bases from J, the gap between germline ends came to 9 bases. CDR1 and CDR2 from the germline V gene are MDHEN and SYDVKM. There are 11 residues in the CDR3. The CDR3 loop reads CASSSSAEQYF. The CDR3 bases are TGTGCCAGCAGCTCCTCGGCCGAGCAGTACTTC.

This clonotype was found a few times. Written as DNA, the CDR3 is TGTGCCAGCAGTTTATATCGAGGGAGGTACAATGAGCAGTTCTTC. It is translated as CASSLYRGRYNEQFF. The V gene is TRBV28, the J gene TRBJ2-1; TRBD2 is a possible D gene (6 bases). V was shortened by 1 base and J by 4 bases, with 11 bases between the two germline ends. This CDR3 has 15 amino acids. Germline-derived CDR1 and CDR2 are MDHEN and SYDVKM.

This clonotype showed up just a few times. V and J are TRBV4-3 and TRBJ1-1; D unclear. The CDR3 loop spans 15 amino acids. The germline gives CDR1 LGHNA, CDR2 YSLEER. V was pared by 0 bases and J by 5 bases, with 13 bases between. The CDR3 protein is CASSQDNRWGTEAFF. The CDR3 DNA reads TGCGCCAGCAGCCAAGATAACAGATGGGGTACTGAAGCTTTCTTT.

This rearrangement joins TRBV6-6 to TRBJ1-4; D remains unclear. Germline assignment: CDR1 MNHNY and CDR2 SVGAGI (reference sequence). With 0 bases removed from V and 5 bases from J, the gap between germline ends came to 7 bases. This CDR3 region has 14 residues. The CDR3 DNA is TGTGCCAGCAGTTACTCGCCCGGGAATGAAAAACTGTTTTTT. Protein: CASSYSPGNEKLFF.

The chain has TRBV6-2 or TRBV6-3 and TRBJ1-6; perhaps TRBD1 as D (5 bases). This CDR3 is built from 12 residues. Germline V gene lookup returns CDR1 MNHEY and CDR2 SVGEGT. Trimming removed 7 bases from V and 9 bases from J, with 10 bases in between. CDR3 nucleotide sequence: TGTGCCAGCAACAGGTTGCGTTCACCCCTCCACTTT. Protein: CASNRLRSPLHF.

In its sample, this clonotype was seen many times. CDR3 protein: CAWNQKPAGANVLTF. The CDR3 nucleotides are TGTGCCTGGAATCAAAAACCAGCTGGGGCCAACGTCCTGACTTTC. The chain is built from TRBV30 and TRBJ2-6; no clear D. There are 15 residues in the CDR3. The V end lost 4 bases, the J end lost 2 bases, and 12 bases lay between the germline ends. The germline V gene has CDR1 GTSNPN and CDR2 SVGIG (reference sequence).

J is TRBJ2-1 and V is TRBV6-6; TRBD2 matches at 10 bases. The CDR3 consists of 17 residues. Germline CDR1 is MNHNY and CDR2 is SVGAGI (reference sequence). Germline trimming cut 6 bases from V and 6 bases from J; bases unmatched to any gene: 14. In nucleotides, the CDR3 is TGTGCCAGCAGCCACCCCCCCCTAGCGGGAGCAGGCAATGAGCAGTTCTTC. Its protein is CASSHPPLAGAGNEQFF.

This clonotype was counted at least ten times. V usage is TRBV4-3 and J usage is TRBJ2-1; maybe TRBD2 (5 bases). The CDR3 runs 14 residues. The germline V gene has CDR1 LGHNA and CDR2 YSLEER. Trimming pared 4 bases from V and 0 bases from J, leaving 7 bases between. The CDR3 protein is CASSPRGSYNEQFF. The CDR3 nucleotides read TGCGCCAGCAGCCCCCGGGGCTCCTACAATGAGCAGTTCTTC.

This clonotype was found many times. This chain links TRBV4-1 with TRBJ2-7; D is unclear. Per germline, CDR1 MGHRA and CDR2 YSYEKL. This CDR3 contains 13 residues. V was clipped by 0 bases and J by 6 bases, with 9 bases between them. CDR3 coding DNA: TGCGCCAGCAGCCAAGAATGGGGTGGCGAGCAGTACTTC. Its translation: CASSQEWGGEQYF.

The chain has TRBV3-1 and TRBJ1-1; D unresolved. There are 15 residues in the CDR3. Germline V gene data show CDR1 as LGHDT and CDR2 as YNNKEL (reference sequence). V gave up 3 bases and J gave up 1 base, with 12 bases separating them. The CDR3 coding sequence is TGTGCCAGCAGCCACGAGGGCGCGGGGAACACTGAAGCTTTCTTT. Its protein is CASSHEGAGNTEAFF.

This clonotype was counted only a few times. The junction shows a germline mismatch at one end, possibly a read error. This chain connects TRBV24-1 to TRBJ2-1; the D is unclear. Germline CDR1 is KGHDR and CDR2 is SFDVKD. The CDR3 length is 11 residues. The CDR3 nucleotides read TGTGCCACCAGCACCGGGTCCTTGTCGATCTTC. Translating it yields CATSTGSLSIF.

This clonotype was seen a few times. The chain employs TRBV11-2 and TRBJ2-5; TRBD2 matches 8 bases. CDR1 is SGHAT, CDR2 FQNNGV, per germline. The length of the CDR3 is 15 residues. V shed 3 bases, J shed 5 bases, and the junction held 8 bases outside the gene matches. Here the CDR3 reads CASSFTSGPSETQYF. The CDR3 DNA is TGTGCCAGCAGCTTTACTAGCGGCCCCTCGGAGACCCAGTACTTC.

This clonotype was observed a few times. The chain links TRBV29-1 to TRBJ2-7; D is ambiguous. There are 14 residues in the CDR3. The germline V and J ends were trimmed by 6 bases and 4 bases, with 19 bases remaining between them. CDR1 is SQVTM and CDR2 is ANQGSEA in the germline V gene. The CDR3 protein is CSVRPLLSPYEQYF. CDR3 DNA: TGCAGCGTCAGACCTTTACTTTCCCCTTACGAGCAGTACTTC.

This clonotype was found many times. The CDR3, as DNA: TGCAGTGCCCCCACAGGGGCTGCGTACCAAGAGACCCAGTACTTC. Protein: CSAPTGAAYQETQYF. The V and J genes are TRBV20-1 and TRBJ2-5; 7 nucleotides agree with TRBD1. From germline, CDR1 is DFQATT and CDR2 SNEGSKA (reference sequence). The V gene end was trimmed by 6 bases and the J gene end by 0 bases; junction bases not matched to a gene: 10. CDR3 length: 15 residues.

This clonotype appeared many times. The chain is built from TRBV7-8 and TRBJ1-1; 7 bases align to TRBD1. This CDR3 has 17 residues. CDR1 and CDR2 (germline): SGHVS, FQNEAQ. V lost 5 bases, J lost 0 bases, and 12 bases stayed unmatched. The CDR3 nucleotides are TGTGCCAGCAGCAAAGGGACAGCAAGACGCATGAACACTGAAGCTTTCTTT. It specifies CASSKGTARRMNTEAFF.

This clonotype was seen a few times. The chain's CDR3 is CASNKGGQGNGYTF. DNA for the CDR3: TGTGCCAGCAACAAAGGCGGACAGGGGAATGGCTACACCTTC. This chain joins TRBV9 and TRBJ1-2; TRBD1 matches at 9 bases. The J segment lost 6 bases and the V segment lost 6 bases, leaving 9 bases of the junction unmatched. Germline V gene data show CDR1 as SGDLS and CDR2 as YYNGEE. This CDR3 spans 14 amino acids.